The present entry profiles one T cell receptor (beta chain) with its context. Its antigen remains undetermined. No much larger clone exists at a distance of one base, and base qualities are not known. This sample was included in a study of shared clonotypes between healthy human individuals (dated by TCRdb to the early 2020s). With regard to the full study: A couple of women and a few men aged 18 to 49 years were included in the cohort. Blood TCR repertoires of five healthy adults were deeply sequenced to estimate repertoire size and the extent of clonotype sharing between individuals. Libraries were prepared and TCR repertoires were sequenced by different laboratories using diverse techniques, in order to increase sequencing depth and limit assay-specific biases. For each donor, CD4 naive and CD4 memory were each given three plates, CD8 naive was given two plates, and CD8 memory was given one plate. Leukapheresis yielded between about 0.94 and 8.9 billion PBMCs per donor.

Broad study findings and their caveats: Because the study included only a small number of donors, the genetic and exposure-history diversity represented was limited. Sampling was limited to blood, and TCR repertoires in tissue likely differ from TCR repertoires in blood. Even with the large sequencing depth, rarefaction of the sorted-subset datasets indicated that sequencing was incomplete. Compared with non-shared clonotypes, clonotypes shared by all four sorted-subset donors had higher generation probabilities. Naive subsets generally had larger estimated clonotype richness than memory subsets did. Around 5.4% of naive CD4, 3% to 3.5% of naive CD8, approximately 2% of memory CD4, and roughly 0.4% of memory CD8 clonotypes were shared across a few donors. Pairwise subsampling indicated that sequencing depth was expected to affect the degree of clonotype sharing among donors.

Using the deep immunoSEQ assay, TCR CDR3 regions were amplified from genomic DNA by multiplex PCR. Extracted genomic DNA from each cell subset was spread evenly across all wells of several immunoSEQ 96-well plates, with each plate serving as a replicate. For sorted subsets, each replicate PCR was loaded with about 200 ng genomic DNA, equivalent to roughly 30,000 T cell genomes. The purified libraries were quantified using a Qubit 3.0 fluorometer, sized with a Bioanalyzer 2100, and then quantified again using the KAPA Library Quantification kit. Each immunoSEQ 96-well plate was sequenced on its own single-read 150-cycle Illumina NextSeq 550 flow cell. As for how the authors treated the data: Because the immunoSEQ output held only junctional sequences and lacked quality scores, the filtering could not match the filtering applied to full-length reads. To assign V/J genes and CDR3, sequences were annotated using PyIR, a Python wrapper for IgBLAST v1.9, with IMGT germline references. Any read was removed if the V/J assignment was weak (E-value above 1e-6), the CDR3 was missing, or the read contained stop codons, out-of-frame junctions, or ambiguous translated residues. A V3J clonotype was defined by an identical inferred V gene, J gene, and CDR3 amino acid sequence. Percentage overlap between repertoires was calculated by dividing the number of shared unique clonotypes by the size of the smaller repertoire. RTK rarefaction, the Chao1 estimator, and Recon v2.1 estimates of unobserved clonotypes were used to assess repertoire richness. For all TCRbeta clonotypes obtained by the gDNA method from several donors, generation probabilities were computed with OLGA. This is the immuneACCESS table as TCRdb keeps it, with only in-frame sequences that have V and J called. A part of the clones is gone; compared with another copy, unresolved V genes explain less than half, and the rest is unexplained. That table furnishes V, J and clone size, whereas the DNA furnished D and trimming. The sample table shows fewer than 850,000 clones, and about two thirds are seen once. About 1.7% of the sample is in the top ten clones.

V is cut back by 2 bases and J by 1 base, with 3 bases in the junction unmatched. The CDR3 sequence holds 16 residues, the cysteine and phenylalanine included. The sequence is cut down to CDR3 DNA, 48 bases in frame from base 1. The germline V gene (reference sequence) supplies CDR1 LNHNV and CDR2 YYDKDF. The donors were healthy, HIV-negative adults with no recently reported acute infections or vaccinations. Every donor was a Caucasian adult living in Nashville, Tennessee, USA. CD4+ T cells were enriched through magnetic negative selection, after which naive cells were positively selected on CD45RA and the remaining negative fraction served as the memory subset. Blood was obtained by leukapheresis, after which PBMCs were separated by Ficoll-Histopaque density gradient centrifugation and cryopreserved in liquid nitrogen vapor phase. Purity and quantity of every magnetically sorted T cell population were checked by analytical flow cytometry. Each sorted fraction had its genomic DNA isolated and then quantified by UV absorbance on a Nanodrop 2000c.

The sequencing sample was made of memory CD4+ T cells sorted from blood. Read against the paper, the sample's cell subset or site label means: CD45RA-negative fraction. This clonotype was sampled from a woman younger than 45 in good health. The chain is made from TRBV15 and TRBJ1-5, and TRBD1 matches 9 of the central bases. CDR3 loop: CATSRTDRGSNQPQHF. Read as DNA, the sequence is TGTGCCACCAGCAGAACGGACAGGGGCAGCAATCAGCCCCAGCATTTT.